A selection of T cell receptor beta chains follows, all from one sample in a study of T cell repertoires in cytomegalovirus infection. TCRdb re-derived calls from the reads in MiXCR, one entry per CDR3 protein. The table shows roughly 100,000 distinct CDR3 sequences, with 15% to 20% occurring only once. What was sequenced was PBMCs. The receptor set was obtained from a human donor in good health (CMV status not recorded). Some clones in this sample may be carry-over from other donors' samples. Each CDR3 is given without its conserved first and last residue. Fields, in order: J gene, V gene, CDR3 protein.

j_gene: TRBJ1-1; v_gene: TRBV7-2; CDR3aa: ASSFQGAQDGEAF
j_gene: TRBJ1-1; v_gene: TRBV20-1; CDR3aa: SARADPLNTEAF
j_gene: TRBJ2-4; v_gene: TRBV20-1; CDR3aa: SSGRGGVDNIQY
j_gene: TRBJ2-1; v_gene: TRBV7-2; CDR3aa: ASSLGLRYNEQF
j_gene: TRBJ1-1; v_gene: TRBV6-2/TRBV6-3; CDR3aa: ASTTGRITEAF
j_gene: TRBJ1-1; v_gene: TRBV10-3; CDR3aa: AIMAQGSNTEAF
j_gene: TRBJ2-5; v_gene: TRBV12-3/TRBV12-4; CDR3aa: ASSPGGETQY
j_gene: TRBJ1-1; v_gene: TRBV4-1; CDR3aa: ASSQQPRGRRANTEAF
j_gene: TRBJ1-1; v_gene: TRBV5-8; CDR3aa: ASSFVGLKNTEAF
j_gene: TRBJ1-2; v_gene: TRBV7-2; CDR3aa: ASGRPPNYGYT
j_gene: TRBJ2-5; v_gene: TRBV20-1; CDR3aa: SARTGGGAETQY
j_gene: TRBJ1-1; v_gene: TRBV7-3; CDR3aa: AGSSPGQGLETEAF
j_gene: TRBJ1-2; v_gene: TRBV7-2; CDR3aa: ASSLATENYGYT
j_gene: TRBJ1-6; v_gene: TRBV7-2; CDR3aa: ASSLADRRYNSPLH
j_gene: TRBJ2-1; v_gene: TRBV5-8; CDR3aa: ASSFSGEGGYNEQF
j_gene: TRBJ1-6; v_gene: TRBV28; CDR3aa: ASSLLGGSSPLH
j_gene: TRBJ2-4; v_gene: TRBV5-6; CDR3aa: ASSVSGGENIQY
j_gene: TRBJ2-6; v_gene: TRBV7-9; CDR3aa: ASSLAAGGTGANVLT
j_gene: TRBJ1-1; v_gene: TRBV7-9; CDR3aa: ASSLRENTEAF
j_gene: TRBJ1-2; v_gene: TRBV12-3/TRBV12-4; CDR3aa: ASSLTGIPRGGYT
j_gene: TRBJ2-1; v_gene: TRBV7-6; CDR3aa: ASSLTGSRGTNEQF
j_gene: TRBJ1-4; v_gene: TRBV20-1; CDR3aa: SARAGGNEKLF
j_gene: TRBJ2-5; v_gene: TRBV3-1; CDR3aa: ASSQGKGRETQY
j_gene: TRBJ1-5; v_gene: TRBV29-1; CDR3aa: SATGTGNQGPQH
j_gene: TRBJ2-1; v_gene: TRBV18; CDR3aa: ASSPPGLAGSYNEQF
j_gene: TRBJ1-5; v_gene: TRBV7-2; CDR3aa: ASSLGGRQPQH
j_gene: TRBJ2-1; v_gene: TRBV7-6; CDR3aa: ASSPQEGTHEQF
j_gene: TRBJ1-2; v_gene: TRBV20-1; CDR3aa: SIPKEDYGYT
j_gene: TRBJ2-1; v_gene: TRBV7-2; CDR3aa: ASSLAGGGAYNEQF
j_gene: TRBJ1-1; v_gene: TRBV7-2; CDR3aa: ASAGGRVTEAF
j_gene: TRBJ1-1; v_gene: TRBV5-3; CDR3aa: ASSLIGPGRSPMNTEAF
j_gene: TRBJ2-2; v_gene: TRBV7-3; CDR3aa: ASSLTPTVANTGELF
j_gene: TRBJ2-7; v_gene: TRBV25-1; CDR3aa: ASGRDGYYEQY
j_gene: TRBJ1-2; v_gene: TRBV4-2; CDR3aa: ASSQGGTAPYGYT
j_gene: TRBJ2-7; v_gene: TRBV2; CDR3aa: ASRTGQGAYEQY
j_gene: TRBJ1-2; v_gene: TRBV7-3; CDR3aa: ASSNDKGLGYT
j_gene: TRBJ2-7; v_gene: TRBV5-1; CDR3aa: ASSFGVGGNSYEQY
j_gene: TRBJ2-7; v_gene: TRBV7-2; CDR3aa: ASSSGTKSHEQY
j_gene: TRBJ1-2; v_gene: TRBV7-3; CDR3aa: ASSLIQNNYGYT
j_gene: TRBJ1-1; v_gene: TRBV5-6; CDR3aa: ASSLRRGQTATEAF
j_gene: TRBJ2-7; v_gene: TRBV12-3/TRBV12-4; CDR3aa: ASSKDRLIPSYEQY
j_gene: TRBJ2-3; v_gene: TRBV2; CDR3aa: ASSETAPRGDTQY
j_gene: TRBJ1-3; v_gene: TRBV12-3/TRBV12-4; CDR3aa: ASRPPGQRNTIY
j_gene: TRBJ2-7; v_gene: TRBV4-1; CDR3aa: ASSHQKSSAPYEQY
j_gene: TRBJ2-2; v_gene: TRBV18; CDR3aa: ASSSARTGELF
j_gene: TRBJ2-5; v_gene: TRBV11-3; CDR3aa: ASSSRREAETQY
j_gene: TRBJ1-1; v_gene: TRBV5-1; CDR3aa: ASSLEPLTTEAF
j_gene: TRBJ2-1; v_gene: TRBV25-1; CDR3aa: ASSESAGGMSQF
j_gene: TRBJ2-3; v_gene: TRBV4-1; CDR3aa: ASSQGTGGLMNTQY
j_gene: TRBJ1-2; v_gene: TRBV5-1; CDR3aa: ASSLFGEYGYT
j_gene: TRBJ1-6; v_gene: TRBV7-6; CDR3aa: ASSPGTWDSPLH
j_gene: TRBJ2-4; v_gene: TRBV7-2; CDR3aa: ASSFEGGAKNIQY